The TCR beta chain under discussion was sequenced for a study of cytomegalovirus exposure and HLA in healthy donors. Study conclusions and caveats: Later analysis associated a missense DCLRE1C variant with TCR beta V- and J-gene trimming. Available immune exposure information covered CMV serostatus only. It was reportedly the case that the classifier diagnosed cytomegalovirus status with high specificity and sensitivity. A highly shared variant cluster was judged a likely technical artifact.

Regarding this clone: Antigen unknown.

With 4 bases removed from V and 1 base from J, the gap between germline ends came to 9 bases. Germline V lookup: CDR1 SGDLS, CDR2 YYNGEE. The CDR3 loop spans 13 amino acids. A multiplex PCR was run with 60 Vbeta primers and 13 Jbeta primers. TCRdb's table, derived via immunoSEQ multiplex PCR, lists solely in-frame clones and lacks some. The data contain about 140,000 clones, approximately 84% of them singletons. V gene TRBV9 combines with J gene TRBJ2-7; no definite D call. The receptor's source is a man aged 25 to 45 in good health and CMV-seropositive. The source material was PBMCs. The CDR3 spells CASSPSLSYEQYF. Written as DNA, the CDR3 is TGTGCCAGCAGCCCCTCCCTTTCCTACGAGCAGTACTTC.